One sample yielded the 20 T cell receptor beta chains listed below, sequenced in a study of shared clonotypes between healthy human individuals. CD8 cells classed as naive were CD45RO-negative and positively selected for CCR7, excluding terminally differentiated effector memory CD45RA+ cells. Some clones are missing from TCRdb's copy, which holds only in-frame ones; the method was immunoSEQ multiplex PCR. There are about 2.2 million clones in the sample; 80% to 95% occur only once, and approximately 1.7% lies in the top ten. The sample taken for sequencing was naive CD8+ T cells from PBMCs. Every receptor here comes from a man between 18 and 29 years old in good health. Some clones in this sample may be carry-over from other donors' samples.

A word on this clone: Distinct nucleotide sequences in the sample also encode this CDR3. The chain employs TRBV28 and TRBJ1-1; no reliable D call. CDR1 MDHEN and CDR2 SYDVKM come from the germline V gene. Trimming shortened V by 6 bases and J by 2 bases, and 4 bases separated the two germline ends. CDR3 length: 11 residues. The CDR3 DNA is TGTGCCAGCAGCCACAACACTGAAGCTTTCTTT. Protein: CASSHNTEAFF.

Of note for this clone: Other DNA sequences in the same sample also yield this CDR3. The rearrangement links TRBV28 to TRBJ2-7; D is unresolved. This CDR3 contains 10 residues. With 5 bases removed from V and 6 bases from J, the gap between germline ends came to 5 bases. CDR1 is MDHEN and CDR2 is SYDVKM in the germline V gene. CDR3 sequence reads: CASSRFEQYF. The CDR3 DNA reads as TGTGCCAGCAGTCGGTTCGAGCAGTACTTC.

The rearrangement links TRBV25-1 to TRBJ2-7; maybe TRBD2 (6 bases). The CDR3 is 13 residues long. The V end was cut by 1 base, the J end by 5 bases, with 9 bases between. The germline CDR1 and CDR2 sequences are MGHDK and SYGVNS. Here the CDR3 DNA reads TGTGCCAGCAGTGAATGGCGGGGAGACGAGCAGTACTTC. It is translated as CASSEWRGDEQYF.

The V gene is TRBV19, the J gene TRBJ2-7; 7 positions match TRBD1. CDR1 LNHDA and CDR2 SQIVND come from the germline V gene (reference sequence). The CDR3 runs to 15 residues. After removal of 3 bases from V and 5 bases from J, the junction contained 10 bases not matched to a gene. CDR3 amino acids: CASSITGTVFHEQYF. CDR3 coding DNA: TGTGCCAGTAGTATCACCGGGACAGTCTTCCACGAGCAGTACTTC.

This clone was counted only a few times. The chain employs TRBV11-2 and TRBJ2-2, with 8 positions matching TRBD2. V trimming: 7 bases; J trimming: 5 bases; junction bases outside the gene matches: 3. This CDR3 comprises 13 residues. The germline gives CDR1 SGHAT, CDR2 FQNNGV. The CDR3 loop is CASTGRGTGELFF. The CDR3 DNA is TGTGCCAGCACCGGGAGGGGAACCGGGGAGCTGTTTTTT.

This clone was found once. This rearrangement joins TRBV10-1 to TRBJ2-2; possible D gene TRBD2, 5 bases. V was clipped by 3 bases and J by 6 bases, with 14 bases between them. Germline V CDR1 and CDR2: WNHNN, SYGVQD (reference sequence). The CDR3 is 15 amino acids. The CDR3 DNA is TGCGCCAGCAGTGATTCCCCGGGGAAGGCCGGGGAGCTGTTTTTT. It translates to CASSDSPGKAGELFF.

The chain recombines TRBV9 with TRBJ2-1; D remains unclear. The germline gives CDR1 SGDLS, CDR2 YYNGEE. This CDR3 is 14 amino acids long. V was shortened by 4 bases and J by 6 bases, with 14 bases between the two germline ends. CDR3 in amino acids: CASSTQGPGNEQFF. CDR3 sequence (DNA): TGTGCCAGCAGCACGCAAGGACCCGGCAATGAGCAGTTCTTC. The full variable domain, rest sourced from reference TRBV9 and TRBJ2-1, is DSGVTQTPKHLITATGQRVTLRCSPRSGDLSVYWYQQSLDQGLQFLIQYYNGEERAKGNILERFSAQQFPDLHSELNLSSLELGDSALYFCASSTQGPGNEQFFGPGTRLTVL.

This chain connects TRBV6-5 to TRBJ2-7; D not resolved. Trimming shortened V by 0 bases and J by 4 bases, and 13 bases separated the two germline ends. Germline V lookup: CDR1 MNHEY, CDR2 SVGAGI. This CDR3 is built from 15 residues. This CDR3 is CASSYSPGRPYEQYF. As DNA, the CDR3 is TGTGCCAGCAGTTACTCGCCCGGCAGACCTTACGAGCAGTACTTC.

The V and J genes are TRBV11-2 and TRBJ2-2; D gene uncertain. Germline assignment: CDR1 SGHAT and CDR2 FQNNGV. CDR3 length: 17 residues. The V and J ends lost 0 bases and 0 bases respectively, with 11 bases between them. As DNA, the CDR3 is TGTGCCAGCAGCTTAGACGGAGCTTTGTCGAACACCGGGGAGCTGTTTTTT. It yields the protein CASSLDGALSNTGELFF. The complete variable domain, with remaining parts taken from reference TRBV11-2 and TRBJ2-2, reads EAGVAQSPRYKIIEKRQSVAFWCNPISGHATLYWYQQILGQGPKLLIQFQNNGVVDDSQLPKDRFSAERLKGVDSTLKIQPAKLEDSAVYLCASSLDGALSNTGELFFGEGSRLTVL.

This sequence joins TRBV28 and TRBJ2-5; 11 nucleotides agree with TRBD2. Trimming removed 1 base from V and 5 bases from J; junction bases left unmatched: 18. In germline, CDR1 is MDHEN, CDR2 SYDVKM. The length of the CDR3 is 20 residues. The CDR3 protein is CASSLLIPTSGIRRGETQYF. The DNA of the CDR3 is TGTGCCAGCAGTTTATTGATTCCGACTAGCGGGATCCGGCGGGGGGAGACCCAGTACTTC. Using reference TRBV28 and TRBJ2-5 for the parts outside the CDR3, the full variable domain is DVKVTQSSRYLVKRTGEKVFLECVQDMDHENMFWYRQDPGLGLRLIYFSYDVKMKEKGDIPEGYSVSREKKERFSLILESASTNQTSMYLCASSLLIPTSGIRRGETQYFGPGTRLLVL.

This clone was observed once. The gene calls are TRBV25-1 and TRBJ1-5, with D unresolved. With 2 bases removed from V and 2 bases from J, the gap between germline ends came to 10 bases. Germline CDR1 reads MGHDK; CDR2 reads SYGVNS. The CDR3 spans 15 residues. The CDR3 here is CASSEGAEGNQPQHF. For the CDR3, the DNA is TGTGCCAGCAGTGAAGGAGCGGAGGGCAATCAGCCCCAGCATTTT.

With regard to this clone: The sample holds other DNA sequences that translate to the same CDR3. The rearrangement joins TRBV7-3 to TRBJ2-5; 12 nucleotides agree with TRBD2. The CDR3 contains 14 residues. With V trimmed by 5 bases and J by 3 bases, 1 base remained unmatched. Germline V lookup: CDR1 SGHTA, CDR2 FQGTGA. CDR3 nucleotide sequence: TGTGCCAGCAGCCCTAGCGGGAGGGAAGAGACCCAGTACTTC. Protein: CASSPSGREETQYF.

The CDR3 is CASSSPAGGLTEAFF. CDR3 nucleotide sequence: TGTGCCAGCAGCTCCCCCGCAGGGGGCCTTACTGAAGCTTTCTTT. The chain links TRBV9 to TRBJ1-1, with 8 bases that match TRBD1. Looked up from germline, CDR1 is SGDLS and CDR2 is YYNGEE. The junction had 10 bases not matched to a gene; V was cut back by 4 bases and J by 5 bases. The CDR3 runs to 15 residues.

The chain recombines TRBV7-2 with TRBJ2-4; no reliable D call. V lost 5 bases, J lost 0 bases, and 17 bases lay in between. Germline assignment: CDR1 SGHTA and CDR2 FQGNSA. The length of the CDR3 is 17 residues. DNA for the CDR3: TGTGCCAGCAGCGAGTACAGACGGTCCTCAGCCAAAAACATTCAGTACTTC. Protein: CASSEYRRSSAKNIQYF.

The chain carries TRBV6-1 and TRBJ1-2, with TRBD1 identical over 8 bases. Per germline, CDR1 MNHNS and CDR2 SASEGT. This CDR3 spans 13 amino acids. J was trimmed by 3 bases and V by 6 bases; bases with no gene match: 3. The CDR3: CASSRGLDYGYTF. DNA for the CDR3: TGTGCCAGCAGCAGGGGGCTGGACTATGGCTACACCTTC.

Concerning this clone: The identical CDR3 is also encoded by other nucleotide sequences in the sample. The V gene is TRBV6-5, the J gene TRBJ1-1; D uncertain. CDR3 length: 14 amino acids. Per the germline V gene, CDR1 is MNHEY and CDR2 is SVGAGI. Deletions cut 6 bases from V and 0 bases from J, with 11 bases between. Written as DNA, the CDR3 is TGTGCCAGCAGCTTCCGGACCGTGAACACTGAAGCTTTCTTT. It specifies CASSFRTVNTEAFF.

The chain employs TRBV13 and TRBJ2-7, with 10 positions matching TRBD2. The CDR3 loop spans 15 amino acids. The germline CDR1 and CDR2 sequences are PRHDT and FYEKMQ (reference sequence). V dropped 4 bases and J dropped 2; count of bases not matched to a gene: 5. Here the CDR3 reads CASSYPAGGAYEQYF. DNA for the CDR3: TGTGCCAGCAGCTACCCAGCGGGAGGGGCCTACGAGCAGTACTTC.

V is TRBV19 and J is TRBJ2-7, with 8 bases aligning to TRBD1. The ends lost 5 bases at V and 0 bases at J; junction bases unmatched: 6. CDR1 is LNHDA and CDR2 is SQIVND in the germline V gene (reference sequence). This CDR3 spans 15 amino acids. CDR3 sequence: CASSVRDRNSYEQYF. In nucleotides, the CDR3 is TGTGCCAGTAGTGTCCGGGACAGGAACTCCTACGAGCAGTACTTC.

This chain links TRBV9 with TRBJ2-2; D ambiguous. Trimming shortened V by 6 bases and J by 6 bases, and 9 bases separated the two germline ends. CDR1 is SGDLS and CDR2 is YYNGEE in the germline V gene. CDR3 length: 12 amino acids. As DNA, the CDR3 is TGTGCCAGCAACATGGGTTCCGGGGAGCTGTTTTTT. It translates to CASNMGSGELFF.

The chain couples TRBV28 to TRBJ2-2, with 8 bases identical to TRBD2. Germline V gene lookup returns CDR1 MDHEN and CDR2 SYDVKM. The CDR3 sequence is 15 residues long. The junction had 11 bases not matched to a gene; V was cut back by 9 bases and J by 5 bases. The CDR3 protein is CASRDSGGPTGELFF. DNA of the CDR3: TGTGCCAGTAGGGACTCGGGAGGGCCGACCGGGGAGCTGTTTTTT.